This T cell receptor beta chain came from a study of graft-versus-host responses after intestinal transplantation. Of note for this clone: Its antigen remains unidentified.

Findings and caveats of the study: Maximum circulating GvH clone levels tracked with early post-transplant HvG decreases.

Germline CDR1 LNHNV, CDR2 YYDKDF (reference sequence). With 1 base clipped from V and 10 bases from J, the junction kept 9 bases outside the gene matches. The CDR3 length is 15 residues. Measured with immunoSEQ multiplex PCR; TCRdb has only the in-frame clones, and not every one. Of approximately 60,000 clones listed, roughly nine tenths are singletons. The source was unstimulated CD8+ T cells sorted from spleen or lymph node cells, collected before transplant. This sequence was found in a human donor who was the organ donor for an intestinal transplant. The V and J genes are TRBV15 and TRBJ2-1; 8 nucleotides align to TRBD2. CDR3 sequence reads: CATSRGREGRLEQFF. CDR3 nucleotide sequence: TGTGCCACCAGCAGAGGTCGGGAGGGCCGTCTGGAGCAGTTCTTC.